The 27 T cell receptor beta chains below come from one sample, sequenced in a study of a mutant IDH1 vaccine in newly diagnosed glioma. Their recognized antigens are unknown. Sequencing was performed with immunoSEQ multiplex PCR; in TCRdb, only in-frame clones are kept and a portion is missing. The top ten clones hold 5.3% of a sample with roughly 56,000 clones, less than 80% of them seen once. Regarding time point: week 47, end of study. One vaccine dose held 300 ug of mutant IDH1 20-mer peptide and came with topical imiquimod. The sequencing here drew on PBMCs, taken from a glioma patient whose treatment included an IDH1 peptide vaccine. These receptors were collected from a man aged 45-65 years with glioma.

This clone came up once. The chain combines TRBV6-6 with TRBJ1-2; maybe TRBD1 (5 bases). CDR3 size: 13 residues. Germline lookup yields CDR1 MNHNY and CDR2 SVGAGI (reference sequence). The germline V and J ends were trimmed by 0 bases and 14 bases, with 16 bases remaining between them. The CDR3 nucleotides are TGTGCCAGCAGTTACTCGGAGGGGCCTCTTGAGACCTTC. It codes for CASSYSEGPLETF.

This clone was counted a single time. The CDR3 coding sequence is TGTGCCAGCAGCTCCCCCACAAAGGGTTTGGACAATGAGCAGTTCTTC. This codes for CASSSPTKGLDNEQFF. This sequence joins TRBV7-9 and TRBJ2-1; D unclear. There are 16 residues in the CDR3. Germline V gene data show CDR1 as SEHNR and CDR2 as FQNEAQ (reference sequence). With 4 bases removed from V and 5 bases from J, the gap between germline ends came to 18 bases.

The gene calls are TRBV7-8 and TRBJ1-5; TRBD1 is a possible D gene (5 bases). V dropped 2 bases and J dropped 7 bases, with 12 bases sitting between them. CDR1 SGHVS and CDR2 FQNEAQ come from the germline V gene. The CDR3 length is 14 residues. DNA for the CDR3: TGTGCCAGCAGCTTATGGGACCGCGACCAGCCCCAGCATTTT. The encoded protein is CASSLWDRDQPQHF. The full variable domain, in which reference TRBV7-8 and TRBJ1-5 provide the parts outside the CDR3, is GAGVSQSPRYKVAKRGQDVALRCDPISGHVSLFWYQQALGQGPEFLTYFQNEAQLDKSGLPSDRFFAERPEGSVSTLKIQRTQQEDSAVYLCASSLWDRDQPQHFGDGTRLSIL.

The CDR3 region has the DNA TGCGCCAGCAGATCTGACTTCGCCGGACCCTACGAGCAGTACTTC. As protein: CASRSDFAGPYEQYF. The chain couples TRBV5-1 to TRBJ2-7; D call uncertain. V gave up 5 bases and J gave up 2 bases, with 17 bases separating them. The CDR3 runs to 15 residues. CDR1 and CDR2 from the germline V gene are SGHRS and YFSETQ.

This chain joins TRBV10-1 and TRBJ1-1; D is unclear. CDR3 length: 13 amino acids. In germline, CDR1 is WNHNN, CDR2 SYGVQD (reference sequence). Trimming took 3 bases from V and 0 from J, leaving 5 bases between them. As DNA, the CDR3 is TGCGCCAGCAGTGATACCATGAACACTGAAGCTTTCTTT. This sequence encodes CASSDTMNTEAFF.

The CDR3 bases are TGTGCCAGAGGGGCAACTAATGAAAAACTGTTTTTT. The encoded protein is CARGATNEKLFF. V usage is TRBV2 and J usage is TRBJ1-4, with D possibly being TRBD1 (5 bases). The CDR3 has 12 amino acids. The V gene's germline CDR1 is SNHLY and CDR2 FYNNEI. With 9 bases removed from V and 0 bases from J, the gap between germline ends came to 5 bases.

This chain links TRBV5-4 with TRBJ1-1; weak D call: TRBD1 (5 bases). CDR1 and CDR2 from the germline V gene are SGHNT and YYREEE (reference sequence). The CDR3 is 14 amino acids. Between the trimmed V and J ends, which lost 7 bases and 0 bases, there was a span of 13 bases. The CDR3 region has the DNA TGTGCCAGCTTCTGGGGGGGGTTGAACACTGAAGCTTTCTTT. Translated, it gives CASFWGGLNTEAFF.

CDR3 bases: TGCGCCAGCAAGGAGGGGACAGAGAGATACACCGGGGAGCTGTTTTTT. It yields the protein CASKEGTERYTGELFF. This chain links TRBV5-1 with TRBJ2-2; the D gene is possibly TRBD1 (7 bases). CDR3 size: 16 residues. V lost 6 bases and J 3 bases, leaving 18 bases between the germline ends. The germline V gene has CDR1 SGHRS and CDR2 YFSETQ. The complete variable domain, with remaining parts taken from reference TRBV5-1 and TRBJ2-2, reads KAGVTQTPRYLIKTRGQQVTLSCSPISGHRSVSWYQQTPGQGLQFLFEYFSETQRNKGNFPGRFSGRQFSNSRSEMNVSTLELGDSALYLCASKEGTERYTGELFFGEGSRLTVL.

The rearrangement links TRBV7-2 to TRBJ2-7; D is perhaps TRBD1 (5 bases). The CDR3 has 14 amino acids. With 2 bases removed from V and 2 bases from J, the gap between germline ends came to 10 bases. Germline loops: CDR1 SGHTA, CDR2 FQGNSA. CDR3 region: CASSLRRAPYEQYF. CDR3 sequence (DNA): TGTGCCAGCAGCTTACGCAGGGCACCCTACGAGCAGTACTTC. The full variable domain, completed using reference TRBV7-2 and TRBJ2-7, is GAGVSQSPSNKVTEKGKDVELRCDPISGHTALYWYRQSLGQGLEFLIYFQGNSAPDKSGLPSDRFSAERTGGSVSTLTIQRTQQEDSAVYLCASSLRRAPYEQYFGPGTRLTVT.

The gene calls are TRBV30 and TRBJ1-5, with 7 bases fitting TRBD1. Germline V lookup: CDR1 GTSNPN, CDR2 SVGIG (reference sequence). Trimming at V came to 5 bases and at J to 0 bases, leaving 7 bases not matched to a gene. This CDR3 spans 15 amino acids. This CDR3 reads CAWDLGQASNQPQHF. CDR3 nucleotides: TGTGCCTGGGACCTTGGACAGGCTAGCAATCAGCCCCAGCATTTT.

The CDR3 bases are TGTGCCAGCAGCTCGAGATCGAACACCGGGGAGCTGTTTTTT. Translation: CASSSRSNTGELFF. The chain uses TRBV11-2 and TRBJ2-2; D call uncertain. The CDR3 totals 14 residues. Germline CDR1 SGHAT, CDR2 FQNNGV. V lost 4 bases, J lost 0 bases, and 6 bases lay in between. The entire variable domain, with the rest obtained from reference TRBV11-2 and TRBJ2-2, is as follows: EAGVAQSPRYKIIEKRQSVAFWCNPISGHATLYWYQQILGQGPKLLIQFQNNGVVDDSQLPKDRFSAERLKGVDSTLKIQPAKLEDSAVYLCASSSRSNTGELFFGEGSRLTVL.

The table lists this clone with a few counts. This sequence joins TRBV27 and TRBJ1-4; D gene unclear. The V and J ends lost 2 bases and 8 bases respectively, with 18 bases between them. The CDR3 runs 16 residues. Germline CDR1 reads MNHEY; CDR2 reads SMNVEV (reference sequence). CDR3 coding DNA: TGTGCCAGCAGTTTACCCGACCGGCCTGCGCGGGAAAAACTGTTTTTT. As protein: CASSLPDRPAREKLFF.

The DNA for the CDR3 is TGCAGTGCTAGTTCCCTCTACGAGCAGTACTTC. As protein: CSASSLYEQYF. The rearrangement uses TRBV20-1 and TRBJ2-7; no clear D. The ends were cut back, 3 bases at V and 3 bases at J, with 6 bases in the middle. CDR1 and CDR2 from the germline V gene are DFQATT and SNEGSKA (reference sequence). This CDR3 spans 11 amino acids.

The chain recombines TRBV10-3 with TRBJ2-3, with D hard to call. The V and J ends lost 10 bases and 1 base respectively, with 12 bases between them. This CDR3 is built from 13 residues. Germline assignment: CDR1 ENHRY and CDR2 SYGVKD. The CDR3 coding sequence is TGTGCCACCCGAAGGACCGGCACAGATACGCAGTATTTT. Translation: CATRRTGTDTQYF.

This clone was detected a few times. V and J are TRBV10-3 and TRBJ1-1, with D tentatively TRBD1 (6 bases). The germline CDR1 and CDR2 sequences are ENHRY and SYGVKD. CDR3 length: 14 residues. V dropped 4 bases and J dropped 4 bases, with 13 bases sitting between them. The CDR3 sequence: CAISAGAVGTEAFF. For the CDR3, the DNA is TGTGCCATCAGTGCGGGGGCGGTAGGCACTGAAGCTTTCTTT.

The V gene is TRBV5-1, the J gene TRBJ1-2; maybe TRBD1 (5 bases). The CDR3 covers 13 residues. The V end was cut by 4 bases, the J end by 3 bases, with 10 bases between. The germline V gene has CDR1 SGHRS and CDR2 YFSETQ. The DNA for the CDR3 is TGCGCCAGCAGCGCTCAGGGTGACTATGGCTACACCTTC. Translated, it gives CASSAQGDYGYTF.

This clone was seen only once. This CDR3 is CATSRDLAGDNEQFF. The CDR3 region has the DNA TGTGCCACCAGCAGAGATCTAGCGGGGGACAATGAGCAGTTCTTC. The J gene is TRBJ2-1, the V gene TRBV15; 10 nucleotides line up with TRBD2. Germline assignment: CDR1 LNHNV and CDR2 YYDKDF (reference sequence). This CDR3 comprises 15 residues. The ends lost 0 bases at V and 5 bases at J; junction bases unmatched: 1.

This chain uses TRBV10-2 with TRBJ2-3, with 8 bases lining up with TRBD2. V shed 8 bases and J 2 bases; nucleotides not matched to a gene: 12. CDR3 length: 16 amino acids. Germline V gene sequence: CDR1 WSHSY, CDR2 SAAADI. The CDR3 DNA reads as TGCGCCAGCTTGGGAGGGGCGGGGGGACCCACAGATACGCAGTATTTT. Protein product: CASLGGAGGPTDTQYF.

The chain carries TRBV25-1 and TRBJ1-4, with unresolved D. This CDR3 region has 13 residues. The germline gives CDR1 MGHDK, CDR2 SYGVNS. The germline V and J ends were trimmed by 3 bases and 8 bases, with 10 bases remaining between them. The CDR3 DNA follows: TGTGCCAGCAGTGACAGCCAGTGGGAAAAACTGTTTTTT. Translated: CASSDSQWEKLFF.

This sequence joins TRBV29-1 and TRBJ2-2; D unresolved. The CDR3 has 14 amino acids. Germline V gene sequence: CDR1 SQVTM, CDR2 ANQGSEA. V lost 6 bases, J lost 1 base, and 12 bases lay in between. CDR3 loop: CSVTEMLNTGELFF. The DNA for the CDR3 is TGCAGCGTGACTGAAATGTTGAACACCGGGGAGCTGTTTTTT.

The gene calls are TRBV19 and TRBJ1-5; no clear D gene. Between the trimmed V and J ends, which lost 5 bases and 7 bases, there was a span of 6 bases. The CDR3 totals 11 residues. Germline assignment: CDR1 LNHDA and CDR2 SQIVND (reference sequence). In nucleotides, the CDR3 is TGTGCCAGTAGTCAGGAACAGCCCCAGCATTTT. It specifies CASSQEQPQHF.

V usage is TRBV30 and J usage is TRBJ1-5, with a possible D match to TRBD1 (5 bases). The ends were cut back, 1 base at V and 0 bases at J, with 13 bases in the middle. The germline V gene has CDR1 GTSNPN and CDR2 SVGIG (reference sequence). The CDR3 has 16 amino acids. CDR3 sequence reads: CAWSGDGRYSNQPQHF. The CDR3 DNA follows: TGTGCCTGGAGTGGGGACGGTCGCTATAGCAATCAGCCCCAGCATTTT.

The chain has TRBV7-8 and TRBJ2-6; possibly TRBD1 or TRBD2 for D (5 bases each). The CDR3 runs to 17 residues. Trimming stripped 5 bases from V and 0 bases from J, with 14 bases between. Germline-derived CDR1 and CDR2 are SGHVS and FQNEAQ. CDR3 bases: TGTGCCAGCAGCCCCCGAGACGGGGCCTCTGGGGCCAACGTCCTGACTTTC. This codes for CASSPRDGASGANVLTF.

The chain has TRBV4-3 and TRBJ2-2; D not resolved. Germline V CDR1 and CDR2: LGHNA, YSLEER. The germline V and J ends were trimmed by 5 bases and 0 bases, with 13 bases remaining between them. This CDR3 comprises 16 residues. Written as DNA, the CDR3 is TGCGCCAGCAGCATCCGGACCGTAGCGAACACCGGGGAGCTGTTTTTT. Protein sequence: CASSIRTVANTGELFF.

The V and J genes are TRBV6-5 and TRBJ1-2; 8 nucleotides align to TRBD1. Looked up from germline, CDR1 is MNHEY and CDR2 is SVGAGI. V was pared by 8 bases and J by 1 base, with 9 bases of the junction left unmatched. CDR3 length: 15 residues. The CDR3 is CASAQAGQVNYGYTF. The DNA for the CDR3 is TGTGCCAGCGCCCAAGCGGGACAGGTTAACTATGGCTACACCTTC.

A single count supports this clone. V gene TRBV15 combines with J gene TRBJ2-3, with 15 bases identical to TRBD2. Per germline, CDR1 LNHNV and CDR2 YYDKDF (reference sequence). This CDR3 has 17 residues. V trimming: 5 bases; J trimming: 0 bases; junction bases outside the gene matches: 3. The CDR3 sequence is CATSAGLAGGSTDTQYF. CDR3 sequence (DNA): TGTGCCACCAGCGCAGGACTAGCGGGAGGGAGCACAGATACGCAGTATTTT.

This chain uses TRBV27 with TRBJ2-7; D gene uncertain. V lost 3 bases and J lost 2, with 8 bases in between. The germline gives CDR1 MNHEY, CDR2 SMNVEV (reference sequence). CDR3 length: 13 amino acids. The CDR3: CASSFSSPYEQYF. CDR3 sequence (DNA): TGTGCCAGCAGTTTCAGCAGTCCCTACGAGCAGTACTTC.